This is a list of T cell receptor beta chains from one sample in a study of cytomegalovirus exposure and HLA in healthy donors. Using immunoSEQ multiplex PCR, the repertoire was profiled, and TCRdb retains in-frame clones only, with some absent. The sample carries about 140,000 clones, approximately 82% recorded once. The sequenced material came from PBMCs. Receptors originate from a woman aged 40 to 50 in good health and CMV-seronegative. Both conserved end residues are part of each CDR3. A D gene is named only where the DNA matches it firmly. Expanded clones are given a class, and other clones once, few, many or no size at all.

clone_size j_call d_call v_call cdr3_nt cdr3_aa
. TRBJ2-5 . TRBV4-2 TGTGCCAGCAGCCCACAGGGTGGAGAGACCCAGTACTTC CASSPQGGETQYF
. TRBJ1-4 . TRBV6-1 TGTGCCAGCAGTGACGTGCCAGGACAGAGGGAAACAACTAATGAAAAACTGTTTTTT CASSDVPGQRETTNEKLFF
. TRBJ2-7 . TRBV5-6 TGTGCCAGCAGCTTGCAGGGGAGCGGAATCTACGAGCAGTACTTC CASSLQGSGIYEQYF
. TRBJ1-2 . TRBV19 TGTGCCAGTAGGTACACAGGGTTTGGCTACACCTTC CASRYTGFGYTF
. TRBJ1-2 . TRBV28 TGTGCCAGCTCGTACCGTGCAGGCTATGGCTACACCTTC CASSYRAGYGYTF
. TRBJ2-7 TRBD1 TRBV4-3 TGCGCCAGCAGCCGAGCGACAGGGGGCTACGAGCAGTACTTC CASSRATGGYEQYF
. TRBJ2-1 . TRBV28 TGTGCCAGCAGTTTATGGGCAGGGATCCACAATGAGCAGTTCTTC CASSLWAGIHNEQFF
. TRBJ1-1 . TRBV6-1 TGTGCCAGCAGTAACAGGGTTGACACTGAAGCTTTCTTT CASSNRVDTEAFF
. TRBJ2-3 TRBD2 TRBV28 TGTGCCAGCACCTCGAGTGGGAGGGACACAGATACGCAGTATTTT CASTSSGRDTDTQYF
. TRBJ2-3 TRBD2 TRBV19 TGTGCCAGTAGACTAGCGGGAGGACCTGATACGCAGTATTTT CASRLAGGPDTQYF
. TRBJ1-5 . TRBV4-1 TGCGCCAGCAGCCAAGCGGTAAGAGCTAGCAATCAGCCCCAGCATTTT CASSQAVRASNQPQHF
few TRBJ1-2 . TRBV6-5 TGTGCCAGCAGTCCGCAGGACTTTTATGGCTACACCTTC CASSPQDFYGYTF
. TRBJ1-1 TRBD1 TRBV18 TGTGCCAGCTCAGAGTCCACAGGGGAAACTGAAGCTTTCTTT CASSESTGETEAFF
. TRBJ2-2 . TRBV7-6 TGTGCCAGCAGCTTGGCCAGACAGGCTGCCACCGGGGAGCTGTTTTTT CASSLARQAATGELFF
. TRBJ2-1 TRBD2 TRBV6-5 TGTGCCAGCAGTGGGGACCTAGCGGGAGGGCGTCCGTTCTTC CASSGDLAGGRPFF
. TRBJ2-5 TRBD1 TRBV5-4 TGTGCCAGCAGCTCGCCAGGGGGCCTGGAGACCCAGTACTTC CASSSPGGLETQYF
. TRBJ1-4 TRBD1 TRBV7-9 TGTGCCAGCAGGAGGGGACAGGCGGAGATATATGAAAAACTGTTTTTT CASRRGQAEIYEKLFF
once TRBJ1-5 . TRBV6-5 TGTGCCAGCAGCGCTTACGCGGGCCTAAAGCCCCAGCATTTT CASSAYAGLKPQHF
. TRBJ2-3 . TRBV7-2 TGTGCCAGCAGCTCGCGGACTACCACAGATACGCAGTATTTT CASSSRTTTDTQYF
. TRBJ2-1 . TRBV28 TGTGCCAGCAGTTTCCTAAGTTATGAGCAGTTCTTC CASSFLSYEQFF
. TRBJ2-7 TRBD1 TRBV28 TGTGCCAGCAGGACTACACTGCGGACAGGGGTGGTTTACGAGCAGTACTTC CASRTTLRTGVVYEQYF
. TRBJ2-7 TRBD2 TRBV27 TGTGCCAGCAGCCCAACTAGCGGGAGCTGGTACGAGCAGTACTTC CASSPTSGSWYEQYF
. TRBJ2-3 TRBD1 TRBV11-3 TGTGCCAGCAGCCAGGACAGGGGCCGAGATACGCAGTATTTT CASSQDRGRDTQYF
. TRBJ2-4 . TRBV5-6 TGTGCCAGCAGCTTTCTAGGAGCTAGCGTAAACATTCAGTACTTC CASSFLGASVNIQYF
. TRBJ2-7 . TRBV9 TGTGCCAGCAGCGTTGGACAGCTATACGAGCAGTACTTC CASSVGQLYEQYF
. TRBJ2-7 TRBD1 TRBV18 TGTGCCAGCTCAGGACAGGGGGCGAACGAGCAGTACTTC CASSGQGANEQYF
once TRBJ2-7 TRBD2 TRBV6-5 TGTGCCAGCAGTTACTCCTCGGGAGGGCCTGACGAGCAGTACTTC CASSYSSGGPDEQYF
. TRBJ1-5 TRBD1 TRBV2 TGTGCCAGCAGGGACAGGGTTTCTCAGCCCCAGCATTTT CASRDRVSQPQHF
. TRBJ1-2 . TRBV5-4 TGTGCCAGCAGCTCGGGAGCTTCATCCTATGGCTACACCTTC CASSSGASSYGYTF
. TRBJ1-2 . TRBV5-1 TGCGCCAGCAGCGCTCAGACACTTAACTATGGCTACACCTTC CASSAQTLNYGYTF
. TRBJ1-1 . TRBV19 TGTGCCAGTAGTATGTCCGGTCACACTGAAGCTTTCTTT CASSMSGHTEAFF
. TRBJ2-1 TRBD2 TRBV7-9 TGTGCCAGCAGCTTAGCAGCGGGGGCCTACAATGAGCAGTTCTTC CASSLAAGAYNEQFF
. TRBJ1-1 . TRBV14 TGTGCCAGCAGCCTGCTCTTAGAGCAGGGAAGAATGAACACTGAAGCTTTCTTT CASSLLLEQGRMNTEAFF
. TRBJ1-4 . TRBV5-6 TGTGCCAGCAGCTACAGGGTCTCGGCTAATGAAAAACTGTTTTTT CASSYRVSANEKLFF
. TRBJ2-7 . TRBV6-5 TGTGCCAGCAGCCCCGAGACGGCGGGCTCCTACGAGCAGTACTTC CASSPETAGSYEQYF
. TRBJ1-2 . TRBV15 TGTGCCACCAGCAGTGGACACAGGCCGGATGGCTACACCTTC CATSSGHRPDGYTF
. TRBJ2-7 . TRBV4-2 TGTGCCAGCAGCCAAGATTGGGGGGACGAGCAGTACTTC CASSQDWGDEQYF
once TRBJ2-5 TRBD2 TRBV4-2 TGTGCCAGCAGCAAAAAGGACAGCGGGAGAAGGGAAGAGACCCAGTACTTC CASSKKDSGRREETQYF